The T cell receptor beta chain described here comes from a study of shared clonotypes between healthy human individuals. Sequencing used immunoSEQ multiplex PCR; TCRdb keeps in-frame clones, though not all of them. The table has some 2,000,000 clones, roughly 95% seen once; the top ten hold 1.1%. This clone was detected only once. As defined, naive CD8 cells were CD45RO-negative and positively selected for CCR7, with terminally differentiated effector memory CD45RA+ cells excluded. Recent acute infections and vaccinations were absent in the healthy HIV-negative adult donors. Trimming pared 0 bases from V and 6 bases from J, leaving 7 bases between. The germline V gene has CDR1 SGHNT and CDR2 YYREEE (reference sequence). This CDR3 contains 13 residues.

Sequenced sample: naive CD8+ T cells sorted from blood. The J gene is TRBJ2-1, the V gene TRBV5-4; the D is unclear. This TCR was sampled from a man younger than 30 in good health. CDR3 amino acids: CASSLDPVNEQFF. As DNA, the CDR3 is TGTGCCAGCAGCTTGGATCCGGTCAATGAGCAGTTCTTC.